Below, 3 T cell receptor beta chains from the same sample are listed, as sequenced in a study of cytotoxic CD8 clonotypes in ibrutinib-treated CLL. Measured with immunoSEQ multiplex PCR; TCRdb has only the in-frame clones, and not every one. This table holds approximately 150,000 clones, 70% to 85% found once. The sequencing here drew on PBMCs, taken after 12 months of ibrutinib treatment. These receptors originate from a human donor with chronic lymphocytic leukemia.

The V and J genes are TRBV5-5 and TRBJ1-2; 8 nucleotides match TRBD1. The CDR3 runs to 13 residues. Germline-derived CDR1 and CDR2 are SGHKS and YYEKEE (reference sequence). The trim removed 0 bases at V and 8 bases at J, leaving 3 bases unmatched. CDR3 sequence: CASSLAQGEGYTF. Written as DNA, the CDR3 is TGTGCCAGCAGCTTGGCACAGGGGGAGGGCTACACCTTC.

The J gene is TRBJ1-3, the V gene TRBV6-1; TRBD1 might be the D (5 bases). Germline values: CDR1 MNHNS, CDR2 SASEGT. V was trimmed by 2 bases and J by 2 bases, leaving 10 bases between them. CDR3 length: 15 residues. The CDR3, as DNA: TGTGCCAGCAGTGAAAGTTGGGGGGCTGGAAACACCATATATTTT. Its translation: CASSESWGAGNTIYF.

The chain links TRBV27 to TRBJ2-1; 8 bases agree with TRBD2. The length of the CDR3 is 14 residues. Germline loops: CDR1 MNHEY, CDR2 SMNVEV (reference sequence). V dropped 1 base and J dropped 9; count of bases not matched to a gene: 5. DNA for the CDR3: TGTGCCAGCAGTTTATTACGGGAGGGGGGTGAGCAGTTCTTC. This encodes CASSLLREGGEQFF.